This entry features one T cell receptor (beta chain) sequence. Per the original methods: Amplification from reference gene primers served as the basis for estimated nucleated cell counts. The repertoire was sequenced with immunoSEQ multiplex PCR; TCRdb's copy has only in-frame clones and lacks some. V and J calls and clone size come straight from that table; D and trimming were deduced from the DNA. The table has approximately 60,000 clones, approximately 78% seen once. V dropped 2 bases and J dropped 4; count of bases not matched to a gene: 11. The CDR3 is 18 amino acids. Germline V CDR1 and CDR2: LNHDA, SQIVND (reference sequence). This sample stems from a study of blood T cell repertoires in COVID-19.

This clonotype originated in an elderly man with acute or convalescent COVID-19. Sequencing input: peripheral blood. The chain links TRBV19 to TRBJ1-2, with 12 bases aligning to TRBD1. Here the CDR3 reads CASSISWGTGGAFYGYTF. CDR3 bases: TGTGCCAGTAGTATATCCTGGGGGACAGGGGGCGCTTTCTATGGCTACACCTTC. Full variable domain (outside the CDR3, taken from reference TRBV19 and TRBJ1-2): DGGITQSPKYLFRKEGQNVTLSCEQNLNHDAMYWYRQDPGQGLRLIYYSQIVNDFQKGDIAEGYSVSREKKESFPLTVTSAQKNPTAFYLCASSISWGTGGAFYGYTFGSGTRLTVV.